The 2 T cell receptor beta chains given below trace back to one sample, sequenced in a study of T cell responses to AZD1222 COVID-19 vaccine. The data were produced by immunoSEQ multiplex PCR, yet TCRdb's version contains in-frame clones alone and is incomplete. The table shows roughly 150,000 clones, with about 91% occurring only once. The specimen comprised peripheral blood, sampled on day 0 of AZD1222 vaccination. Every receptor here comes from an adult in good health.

CDR3 nucleotides: TGTGCCAGCAGCTTAAGCCCCAGGGGGCGCTACACCTTC. It codes for CASSLSPRGRYTF. This chain joins TRBV7-3 and TRBJ1-2; 8 bases are a match to TRBD1. The CDR3 length is 13 residues. Per the germline V gene, CDR1 is SGHTA and CDR2 is FQGTGA. Germline trimming cut 1 base from V and 9 bases from J; bases unmatched to any gene: 4.

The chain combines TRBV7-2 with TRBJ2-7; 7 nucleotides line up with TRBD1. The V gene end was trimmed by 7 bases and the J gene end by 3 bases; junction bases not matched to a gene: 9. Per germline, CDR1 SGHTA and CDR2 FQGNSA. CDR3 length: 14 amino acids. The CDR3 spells CASITGAGYYEQYF. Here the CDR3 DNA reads TGTGCCAGCATCACAGGGGCGGGCTACTACGAGCAGTACTTC.